This TCR beta chain came from a study of technical replicates of blood from a handful of donors. Profiling relied on immunoSEQ multiplex PCR, and the TCRdb table lists in-frame clones only, not all of them. The sample has under 95,000 clones; 80% to 95% are singletons. The germline V and J ends were trimmed by 5 bases and 5 bases, with 9 bases remaining between them. This CDR3 comprises 12 residues. Germline V gene lookup returns CDR1 MNHEY and CDR2 SVGAGI. The sequence derives from a human donor in good health. V gene TRBV6-5 combines with J gene TRBJ1-1, with a possible D match to TRBD1 (6 bases). Sequenced input: T cells isolated from PBMCs. Written as DNA, the CDR3 is TGTGCCAGCAGTCCCCAGGGGACTGAAGCTTTCTTT. Its translation: CASSPQGTEAFF.